This T cell receptor beta chain was profiled in a study of T cells in Graves' hyperthyroidism and ophthalmopathy. Amplification of TCR beta CDR3 regions was performed using RNA transcripts as template. When the TCR CDR3 underwent first-round RT-PCR, the HTBI primer set was used. TCRdb analysed the multiplex PCR reads with MiXCR anew, one entry per CDR3 protein. The sample shows 370,000 or so distinct CDR3 sequences, about 13% of them seen only once. This clonotype was counted only a few times. The V gene's germline CDR1 is KGHSH and CDR2 LQKENI. The CDR3 is 17 amino acids. Deletions cut 3 bases from V and 0 bases from J, with 15 bases between. Recently diagnosed hyperthyroidism of less than 2 months' duration affected patients aged 18 to 65.

The receptor was isolated from a young man with Graves' hyperthyroidism that later progressed to Graves' ophthalmopathy. Specimen: blood. The chain couples TRBV18 to TRBJ1-3; the D is unclear. This CDR3 reads CASSPPAITFSGNTIYF. In nucleotides, the CDR3 is TGTGCCAGCTCACCCCCGGCCATTACTTTCTCTGGAAACACCATATATTTT.